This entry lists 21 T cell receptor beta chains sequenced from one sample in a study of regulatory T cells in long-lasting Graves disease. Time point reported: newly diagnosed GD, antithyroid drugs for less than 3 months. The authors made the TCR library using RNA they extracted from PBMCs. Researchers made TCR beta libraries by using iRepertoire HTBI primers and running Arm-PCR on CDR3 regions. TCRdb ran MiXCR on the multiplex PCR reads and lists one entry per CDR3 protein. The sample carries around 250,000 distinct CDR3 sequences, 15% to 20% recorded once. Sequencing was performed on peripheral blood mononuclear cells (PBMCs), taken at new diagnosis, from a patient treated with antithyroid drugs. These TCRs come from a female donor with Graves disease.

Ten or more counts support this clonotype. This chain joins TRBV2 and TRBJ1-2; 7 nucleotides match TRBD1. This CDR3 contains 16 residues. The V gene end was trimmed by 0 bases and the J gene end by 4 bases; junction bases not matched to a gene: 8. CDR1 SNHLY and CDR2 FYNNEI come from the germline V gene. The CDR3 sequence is CASSEAGTAPSYGYTF. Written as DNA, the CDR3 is TGTGCCAGCAGTGAAGCCGGGACAGCACCTAGCTATGGCTACACCTTC.

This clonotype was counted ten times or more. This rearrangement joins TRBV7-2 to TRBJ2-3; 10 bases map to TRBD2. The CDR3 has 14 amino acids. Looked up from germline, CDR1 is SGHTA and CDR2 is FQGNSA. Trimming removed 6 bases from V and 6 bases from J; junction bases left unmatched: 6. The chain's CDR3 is CASSYLAGADTQYF. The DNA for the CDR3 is TGTGCCAGCAGTTACCTAGCGGGAGCCGATACGCAGTATTTT.

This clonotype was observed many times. CDR3 protein: CATSDSRRRGTDTQYF. DNA for the CDR3: TGTGCCACCAGTGATTCAAGGCGGAGAGGCACAGATACGCAGTATTTT. The chain uses TRBV24-1 and TRBJ2-3; D ambiguous. Trimming removed 2 bases from V and 1 base from J, with 12 bases in between. Germline V gene lookup returns CDR1 KGHDR and CDR2 SFDVKD. The CDR3 covers 16 residues.

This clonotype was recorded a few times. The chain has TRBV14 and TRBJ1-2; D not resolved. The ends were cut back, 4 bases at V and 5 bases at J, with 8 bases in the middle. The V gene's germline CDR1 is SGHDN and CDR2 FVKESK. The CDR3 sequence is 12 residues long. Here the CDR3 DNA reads TGTGCCAGCAGCCTAGGAGCGTATGGCTACACCTTC. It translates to CASSLGAYGYTF. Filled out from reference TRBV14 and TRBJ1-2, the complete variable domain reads EAGVTQFPSHSVIEKGQTVTLRCDPISGHDNLYWYRRVMGKEIKFLLHFVKESKQDESGMPNNRFLAERTGGTYSTLKVQPAELEDSGVYFCASSLGAYGYTFGSGTRLTVV.

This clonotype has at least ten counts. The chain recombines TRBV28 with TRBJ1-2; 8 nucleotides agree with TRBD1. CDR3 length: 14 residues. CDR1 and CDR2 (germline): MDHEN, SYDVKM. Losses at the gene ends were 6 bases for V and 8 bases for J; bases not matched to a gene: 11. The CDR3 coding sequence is TGTGCCAGCAGCACCGGACAGGGATCGGCGGGCTACACCTTC. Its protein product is CASSTGQGSAGYTF.

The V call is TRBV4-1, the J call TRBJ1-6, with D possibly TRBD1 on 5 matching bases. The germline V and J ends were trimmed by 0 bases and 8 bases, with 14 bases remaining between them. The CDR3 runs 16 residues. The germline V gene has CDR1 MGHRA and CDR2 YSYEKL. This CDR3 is CASSQEGAGGYSPLHF. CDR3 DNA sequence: TGCGCCAGCAGCCAAGAGGGAGCCGGGGGGTATTCACCCCTCCACTTT.

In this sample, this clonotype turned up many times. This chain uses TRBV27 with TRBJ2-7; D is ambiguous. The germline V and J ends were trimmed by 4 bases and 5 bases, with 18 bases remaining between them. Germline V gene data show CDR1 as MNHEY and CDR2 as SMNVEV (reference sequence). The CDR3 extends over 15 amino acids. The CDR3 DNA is TGTGCCAGCAGTTCCCGTCAGCGCCGGTACGACGAGCAGTACTTC. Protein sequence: CASSSRQRRYDEQYF.

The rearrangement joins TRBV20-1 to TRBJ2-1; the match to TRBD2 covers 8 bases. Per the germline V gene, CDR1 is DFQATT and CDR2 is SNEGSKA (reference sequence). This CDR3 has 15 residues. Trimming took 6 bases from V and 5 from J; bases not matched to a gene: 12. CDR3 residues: CSAQPGLVGDNEQFF. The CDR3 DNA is TGCAGTGCCCAACCGGGACTAGTTGGAGACAATGAGCAGTTCTTC.

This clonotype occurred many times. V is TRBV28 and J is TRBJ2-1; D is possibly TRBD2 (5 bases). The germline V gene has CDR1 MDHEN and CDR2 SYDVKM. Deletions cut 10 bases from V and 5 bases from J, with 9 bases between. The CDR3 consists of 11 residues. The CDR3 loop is CAIAGNNEQFF. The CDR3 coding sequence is TGTGCCATAGCCGGGAACAATGAGCAGTTCTTC.

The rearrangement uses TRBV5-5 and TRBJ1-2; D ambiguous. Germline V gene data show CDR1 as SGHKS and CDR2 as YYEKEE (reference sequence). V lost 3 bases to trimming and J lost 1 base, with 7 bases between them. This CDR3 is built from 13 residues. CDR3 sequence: CASSSDNNYGYTF. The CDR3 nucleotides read TGTGCCAGCAGCTCCGACAATAACTATGGCTACACCTTC.

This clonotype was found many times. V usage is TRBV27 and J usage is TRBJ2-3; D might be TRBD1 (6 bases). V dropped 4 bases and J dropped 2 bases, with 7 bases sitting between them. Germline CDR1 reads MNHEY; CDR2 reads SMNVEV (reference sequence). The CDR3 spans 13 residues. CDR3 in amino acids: CASSWGLTDTQYF. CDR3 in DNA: TGTGCCAGCAGTTGGGGGCTCACAGATACGCAGTATTTT.

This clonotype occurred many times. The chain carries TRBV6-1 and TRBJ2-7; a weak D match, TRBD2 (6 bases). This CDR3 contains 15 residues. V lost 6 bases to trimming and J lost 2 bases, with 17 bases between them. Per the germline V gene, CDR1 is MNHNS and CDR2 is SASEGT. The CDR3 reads CASSRDSINPYEQYF. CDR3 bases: TGTGCCAGCAGCCGGGACTCCATAAATCCCTACGAGCAGTACTTC.

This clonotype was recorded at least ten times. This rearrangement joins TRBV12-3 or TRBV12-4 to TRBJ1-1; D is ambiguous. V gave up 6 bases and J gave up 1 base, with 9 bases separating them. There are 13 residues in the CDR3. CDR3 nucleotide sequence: TGTGCCAGCAGCGCTTGGGGGAACACTGAAGCTTTCTTT. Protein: CASSAWGNTEAFF.

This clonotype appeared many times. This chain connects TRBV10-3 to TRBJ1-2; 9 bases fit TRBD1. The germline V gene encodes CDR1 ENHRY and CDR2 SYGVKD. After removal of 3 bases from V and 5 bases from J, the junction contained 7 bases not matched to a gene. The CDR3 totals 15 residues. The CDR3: CAISDAAGQGYGYTF. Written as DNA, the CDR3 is TGTGCCATCAGTGATGCGGCGGGACAGGGATATGGCTACACCTTC.

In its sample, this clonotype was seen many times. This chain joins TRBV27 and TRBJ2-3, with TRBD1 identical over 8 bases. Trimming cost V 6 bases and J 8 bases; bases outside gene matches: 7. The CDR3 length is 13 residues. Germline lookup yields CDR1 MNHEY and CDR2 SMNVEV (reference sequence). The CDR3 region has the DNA TGTGCCAGCAGACAGGGGGTATCGGGTACGCAGTATTTT. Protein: CASRQGVSGTQYF.

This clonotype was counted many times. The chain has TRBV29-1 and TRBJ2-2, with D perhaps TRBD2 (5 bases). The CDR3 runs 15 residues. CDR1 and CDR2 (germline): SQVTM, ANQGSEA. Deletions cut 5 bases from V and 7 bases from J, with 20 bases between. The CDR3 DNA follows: TGCAGCGTTCGCGTGGCGGCGGAGGCGGTCGGGGAGCTGTTTTTT. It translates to CSVRVAAEAVGELFF.

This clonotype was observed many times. The CDR3 spells CASSSWTGRETQYF. DNA for the CDR3: TGTGCCAGCAGCTCGTGGACAGGTCGTGAGACCCAGTACTTC. The chain combines TRBV11-2 with TRBJ2-5; the match to TRBD1 covers 7 bases. The CDR3 runs 14 residues. The germline V gene has CDR1 SGHAT and CDR2 FQNNGV. After removal of 4 bases from V and 5 bases from J, the junction contained 7 bases not matched to a gene.

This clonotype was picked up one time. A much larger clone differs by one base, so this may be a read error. CDR3 DNA sequence: TGTGCCAGCAGCCCCGGGGCTAGCGGGAGGGCCGGGTACGAGCAGTACTTC. It translates to CASSPGASGRAGYEQYF. The V gene is TRBV9, the J gene TRBJ2-7; 12 positions agree with TRBD2. Germline V lookup: CDR1 SGDLS, CDR2 YYNGEE. J gave up 4 bases and V 4 bases, and 12 bases lay outside the gene matches. This CDR3 region has 17 residues.

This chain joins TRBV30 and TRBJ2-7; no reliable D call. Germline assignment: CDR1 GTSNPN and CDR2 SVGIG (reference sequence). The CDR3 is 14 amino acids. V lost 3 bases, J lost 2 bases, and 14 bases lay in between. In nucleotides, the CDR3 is TGTGCCTGGAGCGGCGGATATTTGACCTACGAGCAGTACTTC. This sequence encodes CAWSGGYLTYEQYF.

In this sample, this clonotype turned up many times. The CDR3 DNA reads as TGCAGTGCTAGAGATTTGGCAAGCTACAATGAGCAGTTCTTC. Protein product: CSARDLASYNEQFF. The chain employs TRBV20-1 and TRBJ2-1; D unclear. Germline assignment: CDR1 DFQATT and CDR2 SNEGSKA (reference sequence). V was trimmed by 0 bases and J by 3 bases, leaving 9 bases between them. The CDR3 runs 14 residues.

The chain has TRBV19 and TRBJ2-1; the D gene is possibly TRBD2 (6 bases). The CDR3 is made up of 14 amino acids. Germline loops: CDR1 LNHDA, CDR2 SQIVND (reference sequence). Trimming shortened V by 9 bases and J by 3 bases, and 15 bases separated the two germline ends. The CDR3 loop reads CASHLPGDYNEQFF. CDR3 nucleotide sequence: TGTGCCAGCCACCTCCCGGGAGACTACAATGAGCAGTTCTTC.